A selection of T cell receptor beta chains follows, all from one sample in a study of vaccination effects on CD4 cells after COVID-19. The data were produced by immunoSEQ multiplex PCR, yet TCRdb's version contains in-frame clones alone and is incomplete. The sample records about 22,000 clones, 73% being singletons. Antigens of these TCRs are unknown. Sequencing was performed on CD4+ T cells from PBMCs cultured with HCoV-NL63 spike peptides, taken before COVID-19 vaccination. Every receptor here comes from a human donor who received a COVID-19 vaccine. Each CDR3 is given with its conserved first and last residue. A D gene is named only where the DNA matches it firmly. Rows may omit the clone size; those that give it use once, few, many or a size class.

abundance | j_gene | v_gene | d_gene | CDR3nt | CDR3aa
. | TRBJ2-6 | TRBV3-1/TRBV3-2 | TRBD1 | TGTGCCAGCAGCCATGCCAGGGGGAGAGGGGCCAACGTCCTGACTTTC | CASSHARGRGANVLTF
. | TRBJ2-5 | TRBV2 | TRBD2 | TGTGCCAGCAGCGAAGGGACTAGCGTGGAGACCCAGTACTTC | CASSEGTSVETQYF
. | TRBJ2-6 | TRBV27 | . | TGTGCCAGCAGTCAGGGTGTCGCTGGGGCCAACGTCCTGACTTTC | CASSQGVAGANVLTF
few | TRBJ1-2 | TRBV29-1 | . | TGCAGCGCGGGGTCGGGGGGCGCTAACTATGGCTACACCTTC | CSAGSGGANYGYTF
. | TRBJ2-7 | TRBV3-1/TRBV3-2 | . | TGTGCCAGTCTAACCGGGGCCAAGGGGTCCTACGAGCAGTACTTC | CASLTGAKGSYEQYF
. | TRBJ2-1 | TRBV7-2 | . | TGTGCCAGCAGCCTAGGGACGACCTCCTACAATGAGCAGTTCTTC | CASSLGTTSYNEQFF
. | TRBJ2-6 | TRBV25-1 | . | TGTGCCAGCAGTCAGTTGTTCTCTGGGGCCAACGTCCTGACTTTC | CASSQLFSGANVLTF
. | TRBJ2-7 | TRBV5-4 | TRBD1 | TGTGCCAGCAGCTCGACAGGGCTGAGCTCCTACGAGCAGTACTTC | CASSSTGLSSYEQYF
. | TRBJ2-5 | TRBV2 | . | TGTGCCGTCGGAAAGGGCGGGATTCAAGAGACCCAGTACTTC | CAVGKGGIQETQYF
. | TRBJ1-6 | TRBV18 | . | TGTGCCAGCTCACCGCAGGGTCCTTATAATTCACCCCTCCACTTT | CASSPQGPYNSPLHF
. | TRBJ1-2 | TRBV5-4 | . | TGTGCCAGCAGCTTGGGGGCAGAACCTGGCTACACCTTC | CASSLGAEPGYTF
. | TRBJ2-3 | TRBV11-2 | . | TGTGCCAGCAGCTCTGGCCCAAAAGATACGCAGTATTTT | CASSSGPKDTQYF
. | TRBJ1-2 | TRBV6-5 | . | TGTGCCAGCAGTCATTTAGCTAACTATGGCTACACCTTC | CASSHLANYGYTF
. | TRBJ1-5 | TRBV6-2/TRBV6-3 | TRBD1 | TGTGCCAGCAGTTACCGACAGGGGAGTTGGCAGCCCCAGCATTTT | CASSYRQGSWQPQHF
. | TRBJ1-3 | TRBV7-9 | . | TGTGCCAGCACCGAAGGGTCCACCTCTGGAAACACCATATATTTT | CASTEGSTSGNTIYF
once | TRBJ2-5 | TRBV7-2 | . | TGTGCCAGCAGCTCGTTCGGGGGCGAAGAGACCCAGTACTTC | CASSSFGGEETQYF
. | TRBJ2-1 | TRBV18 | . | TGTGCCAGCTCACCACCGTCCTACAATGAGCAGTTCTTC | CASSPPSYNEQFF
. | TRBJ1-2 | TRBV7-2 | . | TGTGCCAGCAGCTCTCAGGGTAGGCCCCTCGGGGGCTACACCTTC | CASSSQGRPLGGYTF
. | TRBJ2-1 | TRBV10-3 | . | TGTGCCATCAGTGAGGGCCAACTAGCCCAAAATGAGCAGTTCTTC | CAISEGQLAQNEQFF